Listed below are T cell receptor beta chains from one sample, sequenced in a study of metastatic and nonmetastatic thyroid tumors. Using MiXCR, TCRdb re-called clones from the PCR reads. The table has 75,000 to 100,000 clones, more than 9.5% seen once. The sample taken for sequencing was blood. All receptors come from a female donor with papillary thyroid cancer or a benign thyroid nodule (not recorded which). Some clones in this sample may be carry-over from other donors' samples. Each CDR3 is given with its conserved first and last residue. Fields, in order: V gene, D gene, clone size, J gene, CDR3 protein, CDR3 DNA. D genes are given only for firm matches. Clone sizes are given selectively: once, few, many, or a class where the clone is expanded.

TRBV5-1,-,many,TRBJ2-7,CASSLEGRSYEQYF,TGCGCCAGCAGCTTGGAGGGCAGATCCTACGAGCAGTACTTC
TRBV27,-,many,TRBJ1-5,CASSLRPSRQPQHF,TGTGCCAGCAGTTTACGTCCGTCTAGGCAGCCCCAGCATTTT
TRBV28,-,-,TRBJ1-2,CASSFSGYGYTF,TGTGCCAGCAGTTTCTCTGGTTATGGCTACACCTTC
TRBV2,-,few,TRBJ2-3,CASSCGGSTDTQYF,TGTGCCAGCAGCTGTGGCGGGAGCACAGATACGCAGTATTTT
TRBV20-1,-,-,TRBJ2-1,CSSRRPGTLSYEQFF,TGCAGTTCTAGAAGACCCGGTACTCTCAGCTATGAGCAGTTCTTC
TRBV28,-,many,TRBJ2-7,CASSFSVAAQHSYEQYF,TGTGCCAGCAGTTTCAGTGTAGCAGCTCAACACTCCTACGAGCAGTACTTC
TRBV9,-,-,TRBJ2-1,CASSAWRGSYNEQFF,TGTGCCAGCAGCGCCTGGAGGGGCTCCTACAATGAGCAGTTCTTC
TRBV4-2,TRBD1,many,TRBJ2-2,CASSQDYSGTGVRELFF,TGTGCCAGCAGCCAAGACTACTCCGGGACAGGAGTAAGGGAGCTGTTTTTT
TRBV28,-,many,TRBJ2-7,CASSLNRAPYEQYF,TGTGCCAGCAGTTTGAACAGGGCGCCTTACGAGCAGTACTTC
TRBV7-3,-,-,TRBJ2-5,CASSLSSRETQYF,TGTGCCAGCAGCTTATCGAGCCGGGAGACCCAGTACTTC
TRBV7-3,TRBD1,many,TRBJ2-7,CASSSPPRKDRFSSYEQYF,TGTGCCAGCAGCTCCCCCCCGCGGAAGGACAGGTTTAGCTCCTACGAGCAGTACTTC
TRBV6-5,-,-,TRBJ1-5,CASSSQGGQPQHF,TGTGCCAGCAGTTCGCAGGGCGGTCAGCCCCAGCATTTT
TRBV28,-,many,TRBJ1-1,CASSWRRENTEAFF,TGTGCCAGCAGCTGGCGCAGGGAGAACACTGAAGCTTTCTTT
TRBV27,-,few,TRBJ2-7,CASIRAGFYEQYF,TGTGCCAGCATTAGAGCAGGGTTCTACGAGCAGTACTTC
TRBV6-2/TRBV6-3,-,many,TRBJ2-1,CASMKQGGNEQFF,TGTGCCAGCATGAAGCAGGGAGGCAATGAGCAGTTCTTC
TRBV3-1,TRBD2,-,TRBJ2-1,CASSLILAGVLNEQFF,TGTGCCAGCAGCCTAATACTAGCGGGAGTCCTCAATGAGCAGTTCTTC
TRBV6-4,-,many,TRBJ2-1,CASSDRFRPYNEQFF,TGTGCCAGCAGTGATAGGTTTCGCCCCTACAATGAGCAGTTCTTC
TRBV7-9,-,many,TRBJ1-6,CASSPSRDSPLHF,TGTGCCAGCAGCCCCAGTAGGGATTCACCCCTCCACTTT
TRBV9,TRBD1,many,TRBJ1-4,CASSSRDRADGSEKLFF,TGTGCCAGCAGCTCCAGGGACAGGGCGGACGGCAGTGAAAAACTGTTTTTT
TRBV12-3/TRBV12-4,TRBD2,many,TRBJ2-7,CASSTSGRVSEQYF,TGTGCCAGCAGTACTAGCGGGAGGGTTTCCGAGCAGTACTTC
TRBV5-1,-,-,TRBJ1-5,CASSNNQCRTQPQHF,TGCGCCAGCAGCAATAACCAATGCAGGACTCAGCCACAGCATTTT
TRBV4-3,-,many,TRBJ2-2,CASSPRQYTGELFF,TGCGCCAGCAGCCCCCGACAGTACACCGGGGAGCTGTTTTTT